This TCR beta chain derives from a study of blood T cell repertoires in COVID-19. V lost 0 bases and J 0 bases, leaving 10 bases between the germline ends. This CDR3 region has 16 residues. Looked up from germline, CDR1 is SGHDT and CDR2 is YYEEEE. The assay was immunoSEQ multiplex PCR, and TCRdb's table has in-frame clones only and misses some. The data show fewer than 45,000 clones, with about four fifths seen just once and approximately 39% held by the top ten. Material for sequencing was peripheral blood. The TCR was taken from a man in his forties or fifties with active or convalescent COVID-19. The chain employs TRBV5-6 and TRBJ2-1, with a tentative D call TRBD1 (5 bases). As DNA, the CDR3 is TGTGCCAGCAGCTTGGAAGGGGTAGTCTCCTACAATGAGCAGTTCTTC. As protein: CASSLEGVVSYNEQFF.